Listed below are T cell receptor beta chains from one sample, sequenced in a study of CD8 T cells in ankylosing spondylitis. TCRdb recomputed calls from the 5' RACE reads with MiXCR, one row per CDR3 protein. Found here are about 160,000 distinct CDR3 sequences, 15% to 20% of them singletons; the top ten hold approximately 7.6%. The sample taken for sequencing was blood, either unsorted or a sorted T cell fraction (not recorded which). The receptors stem from a male donor with ankylosing spondylitis or in good health (not recorded which). Each CDR3 is given without its conserved first and last residue. A D gene is named only where the DNA matches it firmly.

v_gene: TRBV5-5; len: 13; d_gene: TRBD1; CDR3aa: ASSAGTGVTGELF
v_gene: TRBV29-1; len: 11; d_gene: .; CDR3aa: SGLTVAKNIQY
v_gene: TRBV20-1; len: 11; d_gene: .; CDR3aa: SARGDVKNIQY
v_gene: TRBV25-1; len: 11; d_gene: .; CDR3aa: ASSETGRAEAF
v_gene: TRBV29-1; len: 11; d_gene: TRBD1; CDR3aa: SGSGTGVHEQY
v_gene: TRBV6-5; len: 10; d_gene: .; CDR3aa: ASGGGMETQY
v_gene: TRBV29-1; len: 11; d_gene: TRBD2; CDR3aa: SARLAGYNEQF
v_gene: TRBV5-1; len: 12; d_gene: .; CDR3aa: ASSRGTPYNEQF
v_gene: TRBV11-2; len: 16; d_gene: TRBD1; CDR3aa: ASSLEGTGTESTDTQY
v_gene: TRBV5-1; len: 12; d_gene: TRBD1; CDR3aa: ASSLGQGIGELF
v_gene: TRBV10-3; len: 13; d_gene: TRBD1; CDR3aa: AISDGTGGLDEQF
v_gene: TRBV30; len: 13; d_gene: TRBD2; CDR3aa: AWSVMGLEAGELF
v_gene: TRBV12-3/TRBV12-4; len: 10; d_gene: TRBD1; CDR3aa: ASSRDSPEAF
v_gene: TRBV28; len: 14; d_gene: .; CDR3aa: ASRGDKSGHLETQY
v_gene: TRBV29-1; len: 10; d_gene: TRBD2; CDR3aa: SVKAGEETQY
v_gene: TRBV2; len: 11; d_gene: .; CDR3aa: ASHGKEAYGYT
v_gene: TRBV21-1; len: 14; d_gene: .; CDR3aa: ASSGGGQMNNEKLF
v_gene: TRBV11-2; len: 12; d_gene: TRBD1; CDR3aa: ASSLGGRGLSAF
v_gene: TRBV19; len: 12; d_gene: TRBD2; CDR3aa: ASTGTSVSGELF
v_gene: TRBV11-2; len: 13; d_gene: .; CDR3aa: ASSLGPVLGQKAF
v_gene: TRBV3-1; len: 12; d_gene: .; CDR3aa: ASSQGVVNTEAF
v_gene: TRBV5-6; len: 12; d_gene: .; CDR3aa: ASSLGGLSYEQY
v_gene: TRBV7-2; len: 13; d_gene: .; CDR3aa: ASSFLGGSNYGYT
v_gene: TRBV3-1; len: 14; d_gene: .; CDR3aa: ASSQERTRWTDTQY
v_gene: TRBV6-5; len: 12; d_gene: .; CDR3aa: ASSYAISYNEQF
v_gene: TRBV20-1; len: 8; d_gene: .; CDR3aa: SAGREPQH
v_gene: TRBV20-1; len: 12; d_gene: .; CDR3aa: SVVRDGAGDTQY
v_gene: TRBV20-1; len: 14; d_gene: .; CDR3aa: SADTHGSSGYNEQF
v_gene: TRBV10-2; len: 14; d_gene: .; CDR3aa: ASSEFWLDPGETQY
v_gene: TRBV6-1; len: 15; d_gene: TRBD2; CDR3aa: ASRGLAGVTPYNEQF
v_gene: TRBV24-1; len: 11; d_gene: .; CDR3aa: ATSVSAVDEQF
v_gene: TRBV20-1; len: 13; d_gene: .; CDR3aa: SARESGYGINEQF
v_gene: TRBV5-1; len: 13; d_gene: .; CDR3aa: ASSLLGGSQNEQF
v_gene: TRBV5-5; len: 13; d_gene: .; CDR3aa: ASSLAGLDTGELF
v_gene: TRBV2; len: 10; d_gene: .; CDR3aa: ASSDSNTEAF
v_gene: TRBV20-1; len: 12; d_gene: TRBD2; CDR3aa: SASSSGRQETQY
v_gene: TRBV5-1; len: 14; d_gene: .; CDR3aa: ASSFRQGVSGNTIY
v_gene: TRBV30; len: 11; d_gene: .; CDR3aa: AWSAGVDGELF
v_gene: TRBV20-1; len: 12; d_gene: .; CDR3aa: SARGRQAGNTIY
v_gene: TRBV20-1; len: 13; d_gene: TRBD1; CDR3aa: SAVGQERDVGELF
v_gene: TRBV20-1; len: 13; d_gene: TRBD1; CDR3aa: SARDPRQGQSPLH
v_gene: TRBV5-1; len: 13; d_gene: TRBD1; CDR3aa: ASSGTGGARDTQY
v_gene: TRBV7-6; len: 16; d_gene: .; CDR3aa: ASSDTQQRSPYTDTQY
v_gene: TRBV29-1; len: 12; d_gene: .; CDR3aa: SVEGSSSHNEQF
v_gene: TRBV28; len: 14; d_gene: TRBD1; CDR3aa: ASSLRGQSLGQPQH
v_gene: TRBV6-5; len: 14; d_gene: .; CDR3aa: ASSPMGPRGANVLT
v_gene: TRBV5-1; len: 13; d_gene: .; CDR3aa: ASSLVEGTTDTQY
v_gene: TRBV5-1; len: 14; d_gene: .; CDR3aa: ASSLEPMGDNQPQH
v_gene: TRBV28; len: 13; d_gene: .; CDR3aa: ASSLVSRDTGTQY
v_gene: TRBV6-1; len: 17; d_gene: TRBD1; CDR3aa: ASRGTGRGSLGGTDTQY
v_gene: TRBV20-1; len: 13; d_gene: .; CDR3aa: SARGFGISVGTQY